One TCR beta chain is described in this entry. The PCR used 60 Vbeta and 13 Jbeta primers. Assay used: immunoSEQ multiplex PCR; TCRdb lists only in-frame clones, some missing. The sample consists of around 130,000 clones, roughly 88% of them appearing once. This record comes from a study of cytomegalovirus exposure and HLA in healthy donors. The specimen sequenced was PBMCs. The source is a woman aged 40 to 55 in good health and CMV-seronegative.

The CDR3 bases are TGCGCCAGCAGCTTGGGGCTGCGGGAGTCAGATACGCAGTATTTT. This codes for CASSLGLRESDTQYF. The chain joins TRBV5-1 to TRBJ2-3; 7 bases agree with TRBD2. Germline V gene lookup returns CDR1 SGHRS and CDR2 YFSETQ. The CDR3 is 15 residues long. The trim removed 0 bases at V and 4 bases at J, leaving 5 bases unmatched.